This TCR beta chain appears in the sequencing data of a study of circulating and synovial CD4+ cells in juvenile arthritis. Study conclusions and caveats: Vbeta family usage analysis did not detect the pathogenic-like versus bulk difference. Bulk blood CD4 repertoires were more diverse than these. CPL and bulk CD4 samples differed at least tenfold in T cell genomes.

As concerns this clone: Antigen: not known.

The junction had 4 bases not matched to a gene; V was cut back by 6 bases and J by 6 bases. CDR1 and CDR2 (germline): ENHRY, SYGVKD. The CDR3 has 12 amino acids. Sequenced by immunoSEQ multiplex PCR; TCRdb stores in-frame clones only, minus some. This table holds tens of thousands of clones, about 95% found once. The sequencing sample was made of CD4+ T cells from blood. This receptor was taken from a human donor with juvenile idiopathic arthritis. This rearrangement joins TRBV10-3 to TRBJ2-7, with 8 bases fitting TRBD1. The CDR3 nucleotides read TGTGCCATCAGCGGACAGGGCGGCGAGCAGTACTTC. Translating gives CAISGQGGEQYF.